The clone carrying this T cell receptor beta chain was found a few times. What it binds is unknown. The germline CDR1 and CDR2 sequences are MGHRA and YSYEKL. V dropped 3 bases and J dropped 6 bases, with 9 bases sitting between them. The CDR3 is 13 amino acids. This sample was included in a study of T cells in Graves' hyperthyroidism and ophthalmopathy. Study in general: Peripheral blood was secured at the point of initial diagnosis, before any treatment. Study conclusions and caveats: In validation, the model predicted ophthalmopathy. These predictions came a median roughly 6 months before onset. In the blood, most expanded thyroid clonotypes above 0.001 appeared as well. Researchers report that a 13 V-J model separated ophthalmopathy from stable hyperthyroidism.

It was RNA transcripts that yielded the amplified TCR beta CDR3 regions. Researchers ran a first-round RT-PCR on the TCR CDR3 using the HTBI primer set. TCRdb processed the multiplex PCR reads anew with MiXCR; each CDR3 protein has one entry. The repertoire has approximately 410,000 distinct CDR3 sequences, approximately 14% of them found once; the top ten carry 13%. This receptor was identified in a man younger than 35 with Graves' ophthalmopathy. Sequencing was performed on blood. The chain is built from TRBV4-1 and TRBJ1-5, with D perhaps matching TRBD1 (5 bases). The CDR3 nucleotides read TGCGCCAGCAGCCATGGCGGGGGTCAGCCCCAGCATTTT. Translated, it gives CASSHGGGQPQHF.